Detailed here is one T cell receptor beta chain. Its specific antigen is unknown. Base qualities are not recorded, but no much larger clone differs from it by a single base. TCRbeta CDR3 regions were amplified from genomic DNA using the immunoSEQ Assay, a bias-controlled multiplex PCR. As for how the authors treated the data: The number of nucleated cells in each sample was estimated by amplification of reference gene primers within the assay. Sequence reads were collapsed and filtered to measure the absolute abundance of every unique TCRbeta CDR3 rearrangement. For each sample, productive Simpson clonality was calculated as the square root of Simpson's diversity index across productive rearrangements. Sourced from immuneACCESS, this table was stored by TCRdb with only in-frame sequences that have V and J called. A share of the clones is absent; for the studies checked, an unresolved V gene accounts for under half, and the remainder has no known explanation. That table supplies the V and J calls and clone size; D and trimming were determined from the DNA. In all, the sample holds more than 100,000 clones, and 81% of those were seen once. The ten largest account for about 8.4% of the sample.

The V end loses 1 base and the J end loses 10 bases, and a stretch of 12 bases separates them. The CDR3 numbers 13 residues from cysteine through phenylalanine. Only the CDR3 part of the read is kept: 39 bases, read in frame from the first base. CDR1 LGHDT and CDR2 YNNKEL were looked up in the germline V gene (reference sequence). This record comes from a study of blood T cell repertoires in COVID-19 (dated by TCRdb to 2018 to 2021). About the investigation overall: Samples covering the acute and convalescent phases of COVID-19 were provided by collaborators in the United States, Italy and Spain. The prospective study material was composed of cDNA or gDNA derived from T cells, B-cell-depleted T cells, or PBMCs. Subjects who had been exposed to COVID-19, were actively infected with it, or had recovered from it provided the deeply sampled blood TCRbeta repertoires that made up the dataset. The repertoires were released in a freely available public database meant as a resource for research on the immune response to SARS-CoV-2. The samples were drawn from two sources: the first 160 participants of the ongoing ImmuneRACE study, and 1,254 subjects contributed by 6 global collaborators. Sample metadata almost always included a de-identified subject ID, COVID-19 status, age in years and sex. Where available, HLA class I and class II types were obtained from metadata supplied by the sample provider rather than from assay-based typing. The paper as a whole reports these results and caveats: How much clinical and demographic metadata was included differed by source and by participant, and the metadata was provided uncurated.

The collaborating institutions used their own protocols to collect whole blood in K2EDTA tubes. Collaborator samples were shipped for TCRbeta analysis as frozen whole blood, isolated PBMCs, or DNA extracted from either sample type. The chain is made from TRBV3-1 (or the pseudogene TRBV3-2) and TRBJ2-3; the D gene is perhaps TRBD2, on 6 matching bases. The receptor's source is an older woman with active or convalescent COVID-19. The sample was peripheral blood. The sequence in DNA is TGTGCCAGCAGCCAAGGTTTGGGAGGTGCGCAGTATTTT. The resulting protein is CASSQGLGGAQYF.